This is a list of T cell receptor beta chains from one sample in a study of neurological immune-mediated disorders. MiXCR, run by TCRdb on the 5' RACE reads, gives a single entry per CDR3 protein. The data show tens of thousands of distinct CDR3 sequences, roughly 2.5% seen once. Source material: PBMCs. The receptors originated from a woman between 45 and 60 years old with multiple sclerosis. CDR3s include the opening cysteine and the closing phenylalanine or tryptophan. The D gene is left open where the match is weak. Clone size is shown for a subset of rows, as once, few, many or a class of expanded clone.

CDR3 length,clone size,V gene,D gene,J gene,CDR3 DNA,CDR3 protein
13,many,TRBV20-1,TRBD2,TRBJ2-1,TGCAGTGCCGAGCGGGGGGACCACAATGAGCAGTTCTTC,CSAERGDHNEQFF
14,many,TRBV7-2,TRBD1,TRBJ1-4,TGTGCCAGCAGCCAGGGGGGGTTGGTTGAAAAACTGTTTTTT,CASSQGGLVEKLFF
14,few,TRBV20-1,NA,TRBJ2-7,TGCAGTGCCCCGACCCGGACGGACTCCTACGAGCAGTACTTC,CSAPTRTDSYEQYF
15,few,TRBV20-1,NA,TRBJ2-7,TGCAGTGCTAGAGATCATCGGGGTGCCTCCTACGAGCAGTACTTC,CSARDHRGASYEQYF
19,many,TRBV11-2,NA,TRBJ1-1,TGTGCCAGCAGCCTTTCGAAAGTAGTGCGTACGAGGACCGCGGCAGCAGCTTTCTTT,CASSLSKVVRTRTAAAAFF
13,many,TRBV12-3/TRBV12-4,NA,TRBJ1-5,TGTGCCAGCAGTTTATTAAGCAATCAGCCCCAGCATTTT,CASSLLSNQPQHF
13,medium-sized,TRBV29-1,NA,TRBJ1-1,TGCAGCGCCCCCGTCGGGGCGAACACTGAAGCTTTCTTT,CSAPVGANTEAFF
13,many,TRBV7-3,NA,TRBJ2-1,TGTGCCAGCAGCTTTGGAGTTGACAATGAGCAGTTCTTC,CASSFGVDNEQFF
13,many,TRBV5-4,NA,TRBJ2-1,TGTGCCAGCAGCTTGGCAGGGGCAGATGAGCAGTTCTTC,CASSLAGADEQFF
17,many,TRBV20-1,TRBD2,TRBJ2-2,TGCAGTGCTAGGCTTCCGGGACTAGCGGGGCGCGGAGGGGAGCTGTTTTTT,CSARLPGLAGRGGELFF
14,many,TRBV30,TRBD1,TRBJ1-6,TGTGCCTGGAGTGTAGACAGGGTTAATTCACCCCTCCACTTT,CAWSVDRVNSPLHF
14,many,TRBV20-1,NA,TRBJ2-3,TGCAGTGCCAGCCTGGGTGGGGGGACAGATACGCAGTATTTT,CSASLGGGTDTQYF
15,many,TRBV4-1,NA,TRBJ1-4,TGCGCCAGCAGCCAAGTTATCCTGGTTGGGGAAAAACTGTTTTTT,CASSQVILVGEKLFF
12,medium-sized,TRBV29-1,TRBD1,TRBJ1-2,TGCAGCGTCTCGACAGGGCTCTATGGCTACACCTTC,CSVSTGLYGYTF
13,many,TRBV5-1,NA,TRBJ2-5,TGCGCCAGCAGCTCGGATCCCGGAAGGACCCAGTACTTC,CASSSDPGRTQYF
11,many,TRBV20-1,NA,TRBJ2-5,TGCAGTGCTATAAAGGGGGAGACCCAGTACTTC,CSAIKGETQYF
15,many,TRBV3-1,NA,TRBJ2-7,TGTGCCAGCAGCTTTGGAGGGACAGTGCTAAACGAGCAGTACTTC,CASSFGGTVLNEQYF
15,many,TRBV4-1,NA,TRBJ2-7,TGCGCCAGCAGCCCACCTAGCTCGCCTACGGGGGAGCAGTACTTC,CASSPPSSPTGEQYF
13,few,TRBV20-1,NA,TRBJ2-2,TGCAGTGCTAGCTCCAGGGTAGCCGGGGAGCTGTTTTTT,CSASSRVAGELFF
15,many,TRBV5-1,NA,TRBJ2-3,TGCGCCAGCAGCTTGTCGGGGGAGCGCAAAGATACGCAGTATTTT,CASSLSGERKDTQYF
15,many,TRBV5-1,TRBD1,TRBJ1-4,TGCGCCAGCAGCGCGGACAGGGGTACTAATGAAAAACTGTTTTTT,CASSADRGTNEKLFF
13,medium-sized,TRBV5-1,NA,TRBJ2-3,TGCGCCAGCAGCTTGCCAGGCACAGATACGCAGTATTTT,CASSLPGTDTQYF
16,many,TRBV5-8,TRBD2,TRBJ2-1,TGTGCCAGCAGCCTCGGGACTAGCGGGTCCTACAATGAGCAGTTCTTC,CASSLGTSGSYNEQFF
12,many,TRBV20-1,NA,TRBJ1-6,TGCAGCGTCGCTAGGGGGAATTCACCCCTCCACTTT,CSVARGNSPLHF
15,NA,TRBV20-1,NA,TRBJ1-6,TGCAGTGCTAGAGAACAGGGTTCCTATAATTCACCCCTCAACTTT,CSAREQGSYNSPLNF
14,many,TRBV12-3/TRBV12-4,NA,TRBJ2-1,TGTGCCAGCAGTCCACTCCGGGGATACAATGAGCAGTTCTTC,CASSPLRGYNEQFF
16,many,TRBV20-1,TRBD2,TRBJ2-1,TGCAGTGCGATTACTAGCGGGCCTAGCTCCTACAATGAGCAGTTCTTC,CSAITSGPSSYNEQFF
13,many,TRBV3-1,NA,TRBJ1-2,TGTGCCAGCAGCCCCCAAAAGGGATATGGCTACACCTTC,CASSPQKGYGYTF
15,medium-sized,TRBV5-1,TRBD1,TRBJ2-1,TGCGCCAGCAGCTCTGACAGGGGAGCCTACAATGAGCAGTTCTTC,CASSSDRGAYNEQFF
13,many,TRBV20-1,NA,TRBJ2-5,TGCAGTGCCCAGCCGGGGGTCCAAGAGACCCAGTACTTC,CSAQPGVQETQYF
16,many,TRBV7-3,NA,TRBJ2-6,TGTGCCAGCAGCCCGTCGGACATCCGAGGGGCCAACGTCCTGACTTTC,CASSPSDIRGANVLTF
14,many,TRBV4-1,NA,TRBJ1-5,TGCGCCAGCAGCCAAGAGAGGTACAATCAGCCCCAGCATTTT,CASSQERYNQPQHF
15,many,TRBV5-8,NA,TRBJ2-4,TGTGCCAGCAGCTTGTTAGGGGGATCCAAAAACATTCAGTACTTC,CASSLLGGSKNIQYF
13,many,TRBV20-1,TRBD1,TRBJ2-7,TGCAGTGCCATCCGCCCAGGGGGCGGGGAGCAGTACTTC,CSAIRPGGGEQYF
13,many,TRBV27,TRBD2,TRBJ2-3,TGTGCCAGCGGACTAGCGGGGGCGGATACGCAGTATTTT,CASGLAGADTQYF
15,many,TRBV20-1,NA,TRBJ2-5,TGCAGTGCTAGAATCCTGGACCCGACGGGAGAGACCCAGTACTTC,CSARILDPTGETQYF
14,many,TRBV10-3,NA,TRBJ2-2,TGTGCCATACCGAATGGGGCGAACACCGGGGAGCTGTTTTTT,CAIPNGANTGELFF
14,NA,TRBV29-1,TRBD2,TRBJ2-1,TGCATCGCGCTAGCGGGCCCATCCTACAATGAGCAGTTCTTC,CIALAGPSYNEQFF
14,many,TRBV4-2,NA,TRBJ1-4,TGTGCCAGCAAAAGGGAGGGGATCCGGGAAAAACTGTTTTTT,CASKREGIREKLFF
15,many,TRBV24-1,TRBD2,TRBJ2-5,TGTGCCACCAGTGATTCTGGACTAGCCGGAGAGACCCAGTACTTC,CATSDSGLAGETQYF
14,many,TRBV28,TRBD2,TRBJ2-7,TGTGCCAGCAGTTTCTTGACGGGGGGGTACGAGCAGTACTTC,CASSFLTGGYEQYF
17,many,TRBV6-2/TRBV6-3,TRBD1,TRBJ1-5,TGTGCCAGCAGCTCTCCTCGGGGACAGGGATTGGTTCAGCCCCAGCATTTT,CASSSPRGQGLVQPQHF
14,many,TRBV20-1,TRBD2,TRBJ2-5,TGCAGTGCTGTACATAGCGGGGGGATACAGACCCAGTACTTC,CSAVHSGGIQTQYF
14,many,TRBV18,NA,TRBJ2-7,TGTGCCAGCTCACCCCGGACCAATTCCTACGAGCAGTACTTC,CASSPRTNSYEQYF